The next 2 T cell receptor beta chains were all read from a single sample in a study of radiotherapy plus CTLA-4 blockade in lung cancer. Repertoires were generated with immunoSEQ multiplex PCR, while TCRdb's copy carries only in-frame clones and drops some. The table records some 66,000 clones, around four fifths of them present only once. The input for sequencing was peripheral blood, taken from a patient treated with radiotherapy plus ipilimumab. The source of these receptors is a human donor with non-small cell lung cancer who had a partial response to radiotherapy plus ipilimumab.

The chain is built from TRBV5-6 and TRBJ2-3, with D possibly matching TRBD2 (6 bases). The CDR3 has 13 residues. CDR1 and CDR2 from the germline V gene are SGHDT and YYEEEE. Trimming pared 0 bases from V and 7 bases from J, leaving 9 bases between. In nucleotides, the CDR3 is TGTGCCAGCAGCTTGGAGGGGAGGAATACGCAGTATTTT. It is translated as CASSLEGRNTQYF.

The rearrangement uses TRBV6-6 and TRBJ1-5; 9 nucleotides match TRBD1. The CDR3 sequence is 16 residues long. V was pared by 5 bases and J by 1 base, with 6 bases of the junction left unmatched. Germline CDR1 is MNHNY and CDR2 is SVGAGI (reference sequence). The CDR3 DNA is TGTGCCAGCAGTCCCGGGGGACAGGGAAGCAATCAGCCCCAGCATTTT. Amino acid sequence: CASSPGGQGSNQPQHF.